This TCR beta chain was profiled in a study of T cell repertoires in ileal Crohn's disease. Germline CDR1 is MNHEY and CDR2 is SVGAGI. Trimming left V 8 bases short and J 7 bases short, with 15 bases between. The length of the CDR3 is 14 residues. Data came from immunoSEQ multiplex PCR; TCRdb stores just in-frame clones and leaves some out. Of approximately 13,000 clones listed, 60% to 85% are singletons. The TCR sequence derives from an adult with Crohn's disease. Source material: ileal tissue. The chain links TRBV6-5 to TRBJ1-6; perhaps TRBD1 as D (6 bases). The CDR3 region is CASRPGTMNSPLHF. CDR3 sequence (DNA): TGTGCCAGCCGACCGGGGACAATGAATTCACCCCTCCACTTT.